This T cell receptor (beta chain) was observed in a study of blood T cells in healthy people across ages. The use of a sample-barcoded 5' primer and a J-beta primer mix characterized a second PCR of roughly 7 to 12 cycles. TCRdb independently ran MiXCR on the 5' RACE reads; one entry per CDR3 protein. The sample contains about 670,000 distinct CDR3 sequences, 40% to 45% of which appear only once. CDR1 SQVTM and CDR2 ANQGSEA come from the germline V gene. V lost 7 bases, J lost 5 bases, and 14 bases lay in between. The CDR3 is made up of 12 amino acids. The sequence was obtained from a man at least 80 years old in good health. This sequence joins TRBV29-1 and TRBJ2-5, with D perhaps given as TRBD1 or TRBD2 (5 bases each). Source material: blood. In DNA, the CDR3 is TGCAGCGCGGGACGACCCGGGGAGACCCAGTACTTC. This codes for CSAGRPGETQYF.